These 18 T cell receptor beta chains originate from one sample sequenced in a study of CD8 T cells in ankylosing spondylitis. Findings of the study overall: About 8 highly homologous variants made up a TCR beta motif, and this motif appeared characteristic of ankylosing spondylitis blood.

Their antigens are not known. TCRdb reprocessed the 5' RACE reads via MiXCR and lists one record per CDR3 protein. The sample has hundreds of thousands of distinct CDR3 sequences; 12% are singletons. Sample: blood, either unsorted or a sorted T cell fraction (not recorded which). These receptors all come from a male donor with ankylosing spondylitis.

There are a few counts of this clonotype. This chain uses TRBV10-3 with TRBJ2-7; D is unclear. Between the trimmed V and J ends, which lost 0 bases and 2 bases, there was a span of 11 bases. This CDR3 is built from 15 residues. In germline, CDR1 is ENHRY, CDR2 SYGVKD. This CDR3 is CAISESTRLAYEQYF. CDR3 sequence (DNA): TGTGCCATCAGTGAGTCGACGAGGCTTGCCTACGAGCAGTACTTC.

This clonotype showed up just a few times. V gene TRBV6-2 or TRBV6-3 combines with J gene TRBJ2-3; D is uncertain. CDR3 length: 14 amino acids. The germline CDR1 and CDR2 sequences are MNHEY and SVGEGT. V lost 7 bases, J lost 0 bases, and 11 bases lay in between. The DNA for the CDR3 is TGTGCCAGCACCCCCCGACGAAGCACAGATACGCAGTATTTT. Translated: CASTPRRSTDTQYF.

This clonotype has a count of ten or more. This chain uses TRBV12-3 or TRBV12-4 with TRBJ1-2; perhaps TRBD1 as D (6 bases). The V and J ends lost 8 bases and 4 bases respectively, with 17 bases between them. The CDR3 runs to 14 residues. DNA of the CDR3: TGTGCCAGCGGTCACACAGGGTTACTCTATGGCTACACCTTC. Protein: CASGHTGLLYGYTF.

V gene TRBV9 combines with J gene TRBJ2-2; no definite D call. In germline, CDR1 is SGDLS, CDR2 YYNGEE. The CDR3 extends over 15 amino acids. The V gene lost 1 base and the J gene lost 3 bases, with 10 bases spanning the gap. The CDR3 nucleotides read TGTGCCAGCAGCGTAAATGGGTGGGACACCGGGGAGCTGTTTTTT. Amino acid sequence: CASSVNGWDTGELFF.

This clonotype was detected a few times. This chain joins TRBV27 and TRBJ2-1, with TRBD2 as a possible D gene (6 bases). The CDR3 runs to 15 residues. Germline CDR1 is MNHEY and CDR2 is SMNVEV (reference sequence). Trimming removed 3 bases at V and 5 bases at J, with 14 bases between. In DNA form, the CDR3 reads TGTGCCAGCAGTTTTCGCGGGATCATAGACAATGAGCAGTTCTTC. This translates into CASSFRGIIDNEQFF.

The V call is TRBV20-1, the J call TRBJ2-7; D is perhaps TRBD1 (6 bases). Germline V gene lookup returns CDR1 DFQATT and CDR2 SNEGSKA (reference sequence). The V end was cut by 4 bases, the J end by 2 bases, with 9 bases between. The CDR3 spans 12 residues. CDR3 coding DNA: TGCAGTGCTACGGACAGTCCCTACGAGCAGTACTTC. It specifies CSATDSPYEQYF.

This clonotype came up a few times. J is TRBJ2-7 and V is TRBV10-3; 13 positions agree with TRBD2. Germline V gives CDR1 ENHRY, CDR2 SYGVKD. V lost 4 bases, J lost 5 bases, and 5 bases stayed unmatched. CDR3 length: 15 residues. The chain's CDR3 is CAISGGTSGTHEQYF. In DNA, the CDR3 is TGTGCCATCAGTGGAGGGACTAGCGGGACCCACGAGCAGTACTTC.

The V call is TRBV18, the J call TRBJ2-1, with D tentatively TRBD2 (5 bases). With 2 bases removed from V and 3 bases from J, the gap between germline ends came to 26 bases. This CDR3 comprises 20 residues. Germline V gene data show CDR1 as KGHSH and CDR2 as LQKENI. CDR3 sequence (DNA): TGTGCCAGCTCACCAAGAGTGGCCCAGGAGAGGGTAGGTGGCTACAATGAGCAGTTCTTC. This gives the protein CASSPRVAQERVGGYNEQFF.

CDR3 sequence reads: CASSFRPGTIYEQYF. In DNA form, the CDR3 reads TGTGCCAGCAGTTTTCGACCGGGGACAATCTACGAGCAGTACTTC. The chain couples TRBV28 to TRBJ2-7; TRBD1 is a possible D gene (6 bases). Germline V gene sequence: CDR1 MDHEN, CDR2 SYDVKM. V lost 3 bases, J lost 3 bases, and 15 bases lay in between. The CDR3 totals 15 residues.

This clonotype was counted a few times. The V and J genes are TRBV28 and TRBJ2-7; the D gene is possibly TRBD1 (6 bases). The CDR3 is 14 residues long. Germline CDR1 is MDHEN and CDR2 is SYDVKM. The ends were cut back, 7 bases at V and 2 bases at J, with 15 bases in the middle. This chain's CDR3 is CASTPGTLAYEQYF. The CDR3 DNA sequence: TGTGCCAGCACCCCCGGGACATTGGCCTACGAGCAGTACTTC.

This clonotype was seen a few times. The V call is TRBV11-1, the J call TRBJ2-4; 9 nucleotides match TRBD1. Per the germline V gene, CDR1 is SGHAT and CDR2 is FQDESV (reference sequence). The length of the CDR3 is 15 residues. After removal of 2 bases from V and 8 bases from J, the junction contained 7 bases not matched to a gene. CDR3: CASSLSGTGIHIQYF. Written as DNA, the CDR3 is TGTGCCAGCAGCTTATCCGGGACAGGGATTCACATTCAGTACTTC.

The chain couples TRBV20-1 to TRBJ1-2, with D uncertain. This CDR3 is 13 amino acids long. The ends were cut back, 2 bases at V and 8 bases at J, with 15 bases in the middle. Germline CDR1 is DFQATT and CDR2 is SNEGSKA (reference sequence). The DNA of the CDR3 is TGCAGTGCTAGAAACAGTTTGATTATCGGCTACACCTTC. Translating it yields CSARNSLIIGYTF.

The genes are TRBV7-2 and TRBJ2-7, with 8 bases lining up with TRBD2. The V segment lost 1 base and the J segment 0 bases; nucleotides outside the gene matches: 5. The V gene's germline CDR1 is SGHTA and CDR2 FQGNSA. This CDR3 spans 16 amino acids. The CDR3 DNA sequence: TGTGCCAGCAGCTTAGGACTAGCGCTCAGCTCCTACGAGCAGTACTTC. Encoded protein: CASSLGLALSSYEQYF. Using reference TRBV7-2 and TRBJ2-7 for the parts outside the CDR3, the full variable domain is GAGVSQSPSNKVTEKGKDVELRCDPISGHTALYWYRQSLGQGLEFLIYFQGNSAPDKSGLPSDRFSAERTGGSVSTLTIQRTQQEDSAVYLCASSLGLALSSYEQYFGPGTRLTVT.

This clonotype was seen repeatedly, ten times or more. This chain uses TRBV6-2 or TRBV6-3 with TRBJ2-2; D may be TRBD2 (5 bases). The V end lost 2 bases, the J end lost 4 bases, and 20 bases lay between the germline ends. The CDR3 runs 18 residues. Germline V gives CDR1 MNHEY, CDR2 SVGEGT. CDR3 bases: TGTGCCAGCAGTTACCCCCTTGACCGGGGATTTTCCACCGGGGAGCTGTTTTTT. Its protein is CASSYPLDRGFSTGELFF.

The gene calls are TRBV6-1 and TRBJ2-1; possibly TRBD2 for D (5 bases). With 6 bases removed from V and 4 bases from J, the gap between germline ends came to 16 bases. The CDR3 is 15 residues long. Germline V gene sequence: CDR1 MNHNS, CDR2 SASEGT. DNA for the CDR3: TGTGCCAGCAGGATACTAGTTAGCCCTTACAATGAGCAGTTCTTC. Translation gives CASRILVSPYNEQFF.

The sample holds many counts of this clonotype. The chain employs TRBV9 and TRBJ2-7; TRBD2 agrees at 8 bases. CDR1 and CDR2 from the germline V gene are SGDLS and YYNGEE. This CDR3 contains 15 residues. V lost 4 bases and J lost 6; bases outside the gene matches: 12. The CDR3 bases are TGTGCCAGCAGCCCGGCGGGACTAGTAATTAGCGAGCAGTACTTC. Protein product: CASSPAGLVISEQYF.

The rearrangement joins TRBV7-2 to TRBJ2-5; 7 positions agree with TRBD1. This CDR3 contains 16 residues. The ends lost 6 bases at V and 5 bases at J; junction bases unmatched: 15. The germline gives CDR1 SGHTA, CDR2 FQGNSA. In nucleotides, the CDR3 is TGTGCCAGCAGTGTGCCTCCAGGGGGTTTGGCGGAGACCCAGTACTTC. Translating it yields CASSVPPGGLAETQYF.

The rearrangement joins TRBV7-2 to TRBJ2-3, with D possibly being TRBD1 or TRBD2 (5 bases each). Germline CDR1 is SGHTA and CDR2 is FQGNSA. This CDR3 has 14 residues. Trimming pared 5 bases from V and 2 bases from J, leaving 11 bases between. The CDR3: CASSPRGFTDTQYF. CDR3 bases: TGTGCCAGCAGCCCCCGGGGCTTCACAGATACGCAGTATTTT.